A selection of T cell receptor beta chains follows, all from one sample in a study of cytomegalovirus exposure and HLA in healthy donors. Here immunoSEQ multiplex PCR was the method, and the copy in TCRdb shows in-frame clones only, minus some. This listing includes approximately 37,000 clones. The specimen sequenced was PBMCs. The receptors were sampled from a man between 40 and 49 years old in good health and CMV-seropositive. Both conserved end residues are part of each CDR3. The order of the fields is CDR3 length, J gene, D gene, V gene, CDR3 protein, CDR3 DNA. A D gene is named only where the DNA matches it firmly.

14,TRBJ2-1,TRBD2,TRBV6-5,CASRGGLAYNEQFF,TGTGCCAGCAGAGGCGGACTAGCCTACAATGAGCAGTTCTTC
15,TRBJ2-5,TRBD1,TRBV2,CASSAGTGGSETQYF,TGTGCCAGCAGCGCCGGGACAGGCGGGTCAGAGACCCAGTACTTC
16,TRBJ2-7,TRBD2,TRBV4-2,CASSSGVSGDSYEQYF,TGTGCCAGCAGCTCAGGGGTTAGCGGGGACTCCTACGAGCAGTACTTC
15,TRBJ1-2,.,TRBV30,CAWSGQGSGYYGYTF,TGTGCCTGGAGTGGACAAGGCTCCGGCTACTATGGCTACACCTTC
14,TRBJ1-4,TRBD1,TRBV27,CASSRDRGDEKLFF,TGTGCCAGCAGTCGGGACAGGGGAGATGAAAAACTGTTTTTT
13,TRBJ2-1,.,TRBV5-1,CASSLASVNEQFF,TGCGCCAGCAGCTTGGCCAGCGTAAATGAGCAGTTCTTC
15,TRBJ2-2,.,TRBV7-9,CASSFAGKATGELFF,TGTGCCAGCAGCTTTGCCGGGAAGGCCACCGGGGAGCTGTTTTTT
19,TRBJ2-3,.,TRBV7-9,CASSSGRAGEGRSTDTQYF,TGTGCCAGCAGCTCAGGCCGGGCAGGGGAGGGCCGTAGCACAGATACGCAGTATTTT
11,TRBJ1-2,.,TRBV6-5,CASSNFGGYTF,TGTGCCAGCAGTAATTTCGGGGGCTACACCTTC
15,TRBJ2-1,.,TRBV18,CASSPRQEIYNEQFF,TGTGCCAGCTCACCACGCCAGGAAATATACAATGAGCAGTTCTTC
14,TRBJ2-7,TRBD2,TRBV5-1,CASSFGGGSYEQYF,TGCGCCAGCAGCTTTGGCGGGGGCTCCTACGAGCAGTACTTC
16,TRBJ2-2,.,TRBV7-2,CASSPLTETNTGELFF,TGTGCCAGCAGCCCCCTGACAGAGACGAACACCGGGGAGCTGTTTTTT
17,TRBJ2-5,.,TRBV5-1,CASSGFSRSRRWETQYF,TGCGCCAGCAGCGGCTTTAGTAGGTCTAGGCGGTGGGAGACCCAGTACTTC
15,TRBJ2-7,TRBD1,TRBV7-9,CASSLGQGDFHEQYF,TGTGCCAGCAGCTTAGGACAGGGGGATTTCCACGAGCAGTACTTC
15,TRBJ1-1,.,TRBV15,CATSREGHLNTEAFF,TGTGCCACCAGCAGAGAAGGACATTTGAACACTGAAGCTTTCTTT
15,TRBJ2-7,.,TRBV25-1,CASSVGTGGTYEQYF,TGTGCCAGCAGTGTAGGGACCGGAGGGACCTACGAGCAGTACTTC
14,TRBJ1-1,.,TRBV6-4,CASRDSSMNTEAFF,TGTGCCAGCAGGGACAGCTCCATGAACACTGAAGCTTTCTTT
15,TRBJ2-2,TRBD1,TRBV19,CASSRKTGGAGELFF,TGTGCCAGTAGTAGGAAGACAGGGGGTGCCGGGGAGCTGTTTTTT
14,TRBJ2-2,.,TRBV30,CAWGGLYYTGELFF,TGTGCCTGGGGGGGACTTTACTACACCGGGGAGCTGTTTTTT
13,TRBJ1-1,TRBD1,TRBV2,CASSFGQGVLAFF,TGTGCCAGCTCCTTCGGCCAGGGGGTATTGGCTTTCTTT
13,TRBJ1-1,.,TRBV5-1,CASSLEPDTEAFF,TGCGCCAGCAGCTTGGAGCCTGACACTGAAGCTTTCTTT
13,TRBJ1-1,.,TRBV2,CASKRRVATEAFF,TGTGCCAGCAAAAGGAGGGTCGCCACTGAAGCTTTCTTT
13,TRBJ2-1,.,TRBV27,CASSRGYHNEQFF,TGTGCCAGCAGTCGAGGGTACCACAATGAGCAGTTCTTC
13,TRBJ1-1,TRBD1,TRBV6-4,CARVQGASTEAFF,TGTGCCAGGGTACAGGGGGCGAGCACTGAAGCTTTCTTT
16,TRBJ1-3,TRBD1,TRBV9,CASSVGGTGAGNTIYF,TGTGCCAGCAGCGTAGGTGGGACAGGGGCAGGAAACACCATATATTTT
16,TRBJ1-6,TRBD1,TRBV4-2,CASRPPGQGPNSPLHF,TGTGCCAGCAGACCCCCCGGACAGGGCCCTAATTCACCCCTCCACTTT
16,TRBJ1-2,.,TRBV7-3,CASSTIRPRDTSGYTF,TGTGCCAGCAGTACCATCCGACCCCGGGACACTTCGGGCTACACCTTC
17,TRBJ2-3,.,TRBV5-1,CASSLEPLGHGTDTQYF,TGCGCCAGCAGCTTGGAGCCCTTAGGACACGGCACAGATACGCAGTATTTT
11,TRBJ2-7,.,TRBV5-1,CASSAAYEQYF,TGCGCCAGCAGCGCGGCCTACGAGCAGTACTTC
14,TRBJ2-4,.,TRBV10-3,CAISDGSTANIQYF,TGTGCCATCAGTGATGGGTCTACAGCAAACATTCAGTACTTC
14,TRBJ2-5,TRBD2,TRBV5-1,CASAGGGQQETQYF,TGCGCCAGCGCGGGGGGGGGCCAGCAAGAGACCCAGTACTTC
13,TRBJ2-7,TRBD1,TRBV10-2,CASGSTGAGEQYF,TGCGCCAGCGGGTCGACAGGGGCTGGGGAGCAGTACTTC
17,TRBJ2-7,TRBD2,TRBV19,CASSKRTSAQSSYEQYF,TGTGCCAGTAGTAAGAGGACTAGCGCCCAAAGCTCCTACGAGCAGTACTTC
16,TRBJ2-1,TRBD2,TRBV7-3,CASSVGGTSGPNEQFF,TGTGCCAGCAGCGTAGGAGGGACTAGCGGGCCCAATGAGCAGTTCTTC
15,TRBJ2-1,TRBD2,TRBV7-8,CASSPGLAEGHEQFF,TGTGCCAGCAGCCCGGGACTAGCGGAAGGTCATGAGCAGTTCTTC